Presented here are 17 T cell receptor beta chains from one specimen sequenced in a study of cytomegalovirus exposure and HLA in healthy donors. Primers: 60 Vbeta forward and 13 Jbeta reverse. Sequencing was performed with immunoSEQ multiplex PCR; in TCRdb, only in-frame clones are kept and a portion is missing. This table holds 95,000 to 150,000 clones, around 86% found once. The sample taken for sequencing was PBMCs. Receptor source: a man between 25 and 39 years old in good health and CMV-seronegative.

CDR3 sequence (DNA): TGTGCCAGCAGCTCGGTGACAGGGAACTCCAAGGAGACCCAGTACTTC. Translating gives CASSSVTGNSKETQYF. The V gene is TRBV7-9, the J gene TRBJ2-5, with 7 nucleotides matching TRBD1. The CDR3 sequence is 16 residues long. V lost 4 bases, J lost 5 bases, and 13 bases stayed unmatched. CDR1 SEHNR and CDR2 FQNEAQ come from the germline V gene (reference sequence).

The J gene is TRBJ1-5, the V gene TRBV5-6; D not resolved. The germline V gene has CDR1 SGHDT and CDR2 YYEEEE. V was pared by 4 bases and J by 5 bases, with 7 bases between. The CDR3 has 12 amino acids. CDR3 nucleotides: TGTGCCAGCAGCCTCGCGGATCAGCCCCAGCATTTT. Encoded protein: CASSLADQPQHF.

CDR3 region: CASSSEATSGPDTQYF. DNA of the CDR3: TGTGCCAGCAGCTCAGAAGCAACTAGCGGACCAGATACGCAGTATTTT. The V and J genes are TRBV5-4 and TRBJ2-3; the match to TRBD2 covers 8 bases. The germline V gene has CDR1 SGHNT and CDR2 YYREEE (reference sequence). V shed 3 bases, J shed 4 bases, and the junction held 10 bases outside the gene matches. The CDR3 is made up of 16 amino acids.

In regard to this clone: Germline is not matched at one junction end, which may reflect a read error. This chain uses TRBV5-4 with TRBJ1-1, with 7 bases matching TRBD1. CDR1 and CDR2 from the germline V gene are SGHNT and YYREEE (reference sequence). The CDR3 has 13 amino acids. CDR3 nucleotide sequence: TGTGCCAGCAGTCAGGACAGGAACCCTGAAGCTTTCTTT. It is translated as CASSQDRNPEAFF.

The chain couples TRBV27 to TRBJ1-6; D unresolved. There are 16 residues in the CDR3. CDR1 MNHEY and CDR2 SMNVEV come from the germline V gene (reference sequence). Between the trimmed V and J ends, which lost 3 bases and 0 bases, there was a span of 9 bases. The CDR3 nucleotides are TGTGCCAGCAGTTTGGAGGAGAGCTCCTATAATTCACCCCTCCACTTT. Encoded protein: CASSLEESSYNSPLHF.

The rearrangement uses TRBV5-1 and TRBJ2-3; 8 bases fit TRBD1. CDR1 and CDR2 (germline): SGHRS, YFSETQ. The length of the CDR3 is 13 residues. The ends lost 4 bases at V and 4 bases at J; junction bases unmatched: 2. CDR3 protein: CASSGQGSDTQYF. The CDR3 DNA sequence: TGCGCCAGCAGCGGACAGGGTTCAGATACGCAGTATTTT.

The V call is TRBV29-1, the J call TRBJ2-5; 7 nucleotides agree with TRBD2. The CDR3 is 13 amino acids. Germline V gives CDR1 SQVTM, CDR2 ANQGSEA. The J segment lost 5 bases and the V segment lost 6 bases, leaving 9 bases of the junction unmatched. CDR3 sequence reads: CSVETRGSETQYF. The CDR3, as DNA: TGCAGCGTCGAGACCCGCGGGAGTGAGACCCAGTACTTC.

The chain combines TRBV9 with TRBJ2-5; a weak D match, TRBD1 (5 bases). CDR1 SGDLS and CDR2 YYNGEE come from the germline V gene. V was pared by 4 bases and J by 4 bases, with 11 bases between. CDR3 length: 13 residues. The CDR3 DNA reads as TGTGCCAGCAGCTTGGGGCCGAGAGAGACCCAGTACTTC. It yields the protein CASSLGPRETQYF.

This chain links TRBV7-2 with TRBJ1-5, with D perhaps TRBD1 (5 bases). Trimming pared 1 base from V and 2 bases from J, leaving 9 bases between. Germline loops: CDR1 SGHTA, CDR2 FQGNSA. The CDR3 totals 15 residues. CDR3 DNA sequence: TGTGCCAGCAGCTTAGGAAGGGGTGGCAATCAGCCCCAGCATTTT. This encodes CASSLGRGGNQPQHF.

There are a few counts of this clone. The same CDR3 also results from other DNA sequences found in this sample. The chain recombines TRBV6-1 with TRBJ2-5; 12 bases align to TRBD2. The CDR3 has 15 residues. In germline, CDR1 is MNHNS, CDR2 SASEGT. J gave up 2 bases and V 2 bases, and 0 bases lay outside the gene matches. CDR3 amino acids: CASSELAGGQETQYF. The CDR3 DNA reads as TGTGCCAGCAGTGAACTAGCGGGGGGGCAAGAGACCCAGTACTTC.

J is TRBJ1-2 and V is TRBV6-6; D is possibly TRBD1 (5 bases). The CDR3 consists of 13 residues. The ends were cut back, 6 bases at V and 7 bases at J, with 15 bases in the middle. CDR1 and CDR2 (germline): MNHNY, SVGAGI (reference sequence). DNA for the CDR3: TGTGCCAGCAGCTGGGAGGGGATGTCTGGCTACACCTTC. This translates into CASSWEGMSGYTF.

The V and J genes are TRBV18 and TRBJ1-4; 7 positions agree with TRBD1. The CDR3 spans 14 residues. V shed 2 bases, J shed 7 bases, and the junction held 4 bases outside the gene matches. Germline CDR1 reads KGHSH; CDR2 reads LQKENI. In nucleotides, the CDR3 is TGTGCCAGCTCACCAGGGACAGCCGGTGAAAAACTGTTTTTT. The encoded protein is CASSPGTAGEKLFF.

The V gene is TRBV4-2, the J gene TRBJ2-2, with D hard to call. V gave up 2 bases and J gave up 3 bases, with 4 bases separating them. Germline V lookup: CDR1 LGHNA, CDR2 YNFKEQ. CDR3 length: 13 amino acids. CDR3: CASSQSDTGELFF. Here the CDR3 DNA reads TGTGCCAGCAGCCAATCGGACACCGGGGAGCTGTTTTTT.

The chain is built from TRBV13 and TRBJ2-7; D perhaps matches TRBD1 (5 bases). The CDR3 consists of 14 residues. Between the trimmed V and J ends, which lost 4 bases and 2 bases, there was a span of 12 bases. Germline assignment: CDR1 PRHDT and CDR2 FYEKMQ (reference sequence). In DNA, the CDR3 is TGTGCCAGCAGCTCAGCCATGGGGCCCTACGAGCAGTACTTC. Protein: CASSSAMGPYEQYF.

In its sample, this clone was seen a few times. The V and J genes are TRBV6-1 and TRBJ2-3; possible D gene TRBD2, 5 bases. The CDR3 runs 15 residues. Germline lookup yields CDR1 MNHNS and CDR2 SASEGT. Trimming removed 4 bases at V and 1 base at J, with 12 bases between. The DNA of the CDR3 is TGTGCCAGCAGTGTATCTCGGGGTGGCACAGATACGCAGTATTTT. It specifies CASSVSRGGTDTQYF.

This rearrangement joins TRBV19 to TRBJ2-3; 9 nucleotides match TRBD2. CDR3 length: 14 residues. V was clipped by 4 bases and J by 7 bases; unmatched bases: 6. Germline V gene sequence: CDR1 LNHDA, CDR2 SQIVND (reference sequence). The CDR3 here is CASSSGGAENTQYF. CDR3 DNA sequence: TGTGCCAGTAGTAGCGGGGGGGCCGAGAATACGCAGTATTTT.

The rearrangement joins TRBV10-3 to TRBJ2-7, with D possibly TRBD1 on 5 matching bases. Germline V gives CDR1 ENHRY, CDR2 SYGVKD. Trimming took 5 bases from V and 5 from J, leaving 25 bases between them. The CDR3 length is 17 residues. The CDR3 sequence: CAISSTYQGSTRDEQYF. CDR3 DNA sequence: TGTGCCATCAGTTCAACTTATCAGGGCAGTACAAGGGACGAGCAGTACTTC.